This T cell receptor beta chain was found in a study of regulatory T cells in long-lasting Graves disease (dated by TCRdb to the early 2020s). Notes on the research overall: In the newly diagnosed Graves' disease group, patients had been taking antithyroid drugs for less than 3 months. Persistent Graves' disease patients were compared with newly diagnosed Graves' disease patients by peripheral blood TCR sequencing and RNA sequencing. The study took place in China and was registered as a clinical trial. A total of around 33 samples were covered by TCR sequencing, comprising approximately 13 persistent and 20 or so newly diagnosed Graves' disease patients.

In light of the paper, this sample's time point label describes: newly diagnosed GD, antithyroid drugs for less than 3 months. For both TCR sequencing and RNA sequencing, RNA was extracted from PBMCs in TRIzol. Graves' disease was diagnosed according to American Thyroid Association guidelines. Patients for the study were recruited at an endocrinology department in Xi'an, China. Each patient gave about 8.1 milliliters of peripheral blood, collected in an EDTA anticoagulant tube. Ficoll Paque Plus density gradient separation was used to isolate PBMCs, and no further T cell sorting was done. RNA quality was checked with an Agilent 2100 Bioanalyzer and agarose gel, and concentration with a NanoDrop 2000. This clonotype was seen many times. Its antigen remains unidentified. Base qualities are not provided; no much larger clone lies one nucleotide away. Library method: multiplex PCR. The data were produced on an Illumina HiSeq 4000. TCR beta libraries were built with iRepertoire HTBI primers and Arm-PCR amplification of CDR3 regions. Before sequencing, the PCR products underwent gel purification. On the study's bioinformatics: Gene usage analysis of CDR3 amino acid clonotypes used the 62 TRBV and more than 13 TRBJ segments found across samples. COPE and FqMerger were used to merge the filtered high-quality paired reads into contigs. Contigs were aligned with BLAST to IMGT TRBV, TRBD and TRBJ reference genes, and CDR3 was defined per IMGT. Clonotypes above 0.1% frequency were classified as highly expanded clones. Shannon entropy was used to measure repertoire diversity, and the Gini coefficient was used to measure V-J evenness. Clonotypes shared by more than one individual were considered public. TCRdb cleaned the public reads at Q25 with fastp, built clones with MiXCR and kept in-frame beta chains. One record per CDR3 amino acid sequence lists the most common genes and DNA. V and J calls and clone size were set by TCRdb, not the authors. This sample is represented by hundreds of thousands of distinct CDR3 sequences; roughly 14% of them were singletons. About 10% of the sample belongs to the ten largest clones.

General conclusions and limits of the study: Sequencing and analysis were restricted to the TCR beta chain. Persistent disease showed preferential use of TRBV28, TRBJ1-2 and TRBJ2-5, whereas newly diagnosed disease favored TRBV20-1 and TRBJ2-1. More public clonotypes were shared among persistent patients (about 2,800) than among newly diagnosed patients (under 1,000). The study examined only peripheral blood because the primary lesion, thyroid tissue, could not be accessed. Persistent Graves' disease patients showed lower TCR Shannon entropy and fewer highly expanded clones than newly diagnosed patients, suggesting clonal expansion. As a limitation, the authors acknowledged that the small sample size may reduce accuracy.

The CDR3 runs 15 amino acids, cysteine and phenylalanine included. Here the CDR3 DNA is all that survives: 45 bases in frame from base 1. Clipping removes 2 bases from V and 6 bases from J, with 7 as the unmatched junction base count. The same data also contributed to another study, on T cells in Graves' hyperthyroidism and ophthalmopathy. As noted in the second study: A patient counted as having stable Graves' hyperthyroidism if no progression to ophthalmopathy occurred over 18 months of follow-up. Hyperthyroidism patients were newly diagnosed, with disease duration under 2 months, and aged 18 to 65 years. Patients with uncontrolled infections, other autoimmune diseases, pregnancy or lactation were excluded. Diagnoses relied on clinical symptoms, serum thyroxine and TRAb, thyroid ultrasound and orbital computed tomography. The TCR CDR3 was subjected to a first round of RT-PCR using the HTBI primer set and the Qiagen OneStep RT-PCR kit. Most expanded thyroid clonotypes (frequency above 0.001) were also detected in blood, a finding suggesting that blood repertoires may reflect thyroid immune responses. A model built on a 13 V-J signature distinguished ophthalmopathy from stable hyperthyroidism, reaching around 88% sensitivity and approximately 81% specificity in cross-validation and 80%/75% in testing. During validation, the model predicted progression to ophthalmopathy a median of approximately six months ahead of onset, with almost 71% sensitivity and 72.22% specificity. To identify TCR V-J signatures that set the groups apart, the researchers used a discovery cohort of more than 95 patients, made up of 40 to 45 with Graves' ophthalmopathy and 57 with stable Graves' hyperthyroidism. Prospective prediction of ophthalmopathy was tested in an independent validation cohort consisting of fewer than 20 hyperthyroidism patients and more than 15 patients who later progressed to ophthalmopathy. The 100 discovery patients were randomly divided into training and test sets at a 7:3 ratio. In about 6 Graves' hyperthyroidism patients, the study also compared T-cell repertoires from thyroid tissue with T-cell repertoires from blood. Once sampling was done, hyperthyroidism patients were given methimazole at a starting dose of 30 mg daily, whereas ophthalmopathy patients were given high-dose intravenous methylprednisolone. Libraries were constructed in a second round of multiplex PCR, after which size selection and purification were carried out. Libraries were sequenced paired-end with 100 bp reads on an Illumina HiSeq2000. SOAPnuke was used to process the raw data, with reads discarded if the reads contained adapters or uncalled bases, had a mean Phred below 15, or lacked an exact constant-primer or identifier match. COPE v1.2.5 was used to merge high-quality paired reads, and clonotypes were defined as unique nucleotide sequences. Clonotypes were aligned to IMGT TRBV, TRBD and TRBJ reference segments using MiTCR v1.1. The analysis was restricted to V-J combinations with a frequency above 0.0001, which together covered 99.2% of the repertoires. A TCS score was defined as the ratio of F50 (clonal expansion) to E x V (chaos), with BLOSUM62-based TCRdist applied between CDR3 peptides within each V-J. Welch's t-statistics and random forest reduced roughly 530 V-J features to roughly 13, which were used in a naive Bayes classifier (R e1071). No statistical method was used to set the sample size in advance, and investigators knew the group allocation. The paper reports TCR Vbeta CDR3 sequencing of fewer than 150 peripheral blood samples: approximately 43 ophthalmopathy, 70 to 85 hyperthyroidism and approximately 17 progressor patients.

The chain joins TRBV12-3 or TRBV12-4 to TRBJ1-5, with TRBD1 identical over 7 junction bases. The material was peripheral blood mononuclear cells (PBMCs), obtained at new diagnosis, from a patient treated with antithyroid drugs. The sequence was obtained from a man aged 30-40 years with Graves disease. Donor details come from another sample of the same person, matched by shared clones. At the DNA level, the sequence is TGTGCCAGCAGTTTAAAGGGGGCGCGAGGTCAGCCCCAGCATTTT. Its amino acids are CASSLKGARGQPQHF.